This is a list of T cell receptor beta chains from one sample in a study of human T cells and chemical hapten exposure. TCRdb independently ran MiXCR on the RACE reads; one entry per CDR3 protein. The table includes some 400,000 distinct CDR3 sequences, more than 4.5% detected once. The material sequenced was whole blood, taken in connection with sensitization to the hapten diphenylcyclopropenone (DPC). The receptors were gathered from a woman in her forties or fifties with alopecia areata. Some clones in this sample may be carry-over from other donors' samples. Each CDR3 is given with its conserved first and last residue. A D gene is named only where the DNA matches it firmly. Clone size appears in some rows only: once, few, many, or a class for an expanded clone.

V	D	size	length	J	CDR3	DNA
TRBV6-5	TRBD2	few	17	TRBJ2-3	CASSPLTSGGPTDTQYF	TGTGCCAGCAGTCCCCTGACTAGCGGGGGGCCCACAGATACGCAGTATTTT
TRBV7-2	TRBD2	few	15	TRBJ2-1	CASRPSGGAYNEQFF	TGTGCCAGCAGACCGAGCGGGGGGGCCTACAATGAGCAGTTCTTC
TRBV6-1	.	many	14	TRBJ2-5	CASSERGVSEAQYF	TGTGCCAGCAGTGAGAGGGGGGTCAGCGAGGCCCAGTACTTC
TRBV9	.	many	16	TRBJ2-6	CASSVDEASGANVLTF	TGTGCCAGCAGCGTAGATGAGGCCTCTGGGGCCAACGTCCTGACTTTC
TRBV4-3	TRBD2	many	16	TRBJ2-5	CASSQNSGRTQETQYF	TGCGCCAGCAGCCAGAATAGCGGGAGGACCCAAGAGACCCAGTACTTC
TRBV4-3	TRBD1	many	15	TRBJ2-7	CASSQSSGQGYEQYF	TGCGCCAGCAGCCAAAGTTCCGGACAGGGGTACGAGCAGTACTTC
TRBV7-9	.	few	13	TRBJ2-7	CASSPGNLYEQYF	TGTGCCAGCAGCCCGGGGAACCTCTACGAGCAGTACTTC
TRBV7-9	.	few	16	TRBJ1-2	CASSSTRTLPNYGYTF	TGTGCCAGCAGCTCAACCAGGACACTTCCTAACTATGGCTACACCTTC
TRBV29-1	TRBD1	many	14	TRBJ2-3	CSVAGQGNTDTQYF	TGCAGCGTTGCGGGACAGGGGAACACAGATACGCAGTATTTT
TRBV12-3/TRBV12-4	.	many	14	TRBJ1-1	CASSIRALNTEAFF	TGTGCCAGCTCGATAAGGGCCTTGAACACTGAAGCTTTCTTT
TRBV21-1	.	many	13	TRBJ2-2	CARETGFWGELFF	TGTGCCAGAGAAACAGGGTTTTGGGGGGAGCTGTTTTTT
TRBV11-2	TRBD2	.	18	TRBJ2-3	CASSLVPRLAASTDTQYF	TGTGCCAGCAGCTTAGTCCCTCGACTAGCGGCTAGCACAGATACGCAGTATTTT
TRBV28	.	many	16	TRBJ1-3	CASRPAWTASGNTIYF	TGTGCCAGCAGACCCGCCTGGACAGCCTCTGGAAACACCATATATTTT
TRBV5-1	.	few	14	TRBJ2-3	CASSLGLEPDTQYF	TGCGCCAGCAGCTTGGGACTCGAACCAGATACGCAGTATTTT
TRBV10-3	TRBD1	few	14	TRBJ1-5	CAINWGQGNQPQHF	TGTGCCATCAATTGGGGACAGGGGAATCAGCCCCAGCATTTT
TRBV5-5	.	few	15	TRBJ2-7	CASSLATGRAYEQYF	TGTGCCAGCAGCTTGGCCACTGGACGGGCCTACGAGCAGTACTTC
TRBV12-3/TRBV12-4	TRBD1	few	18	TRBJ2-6	CASSPGLDRGYGANVLTF	TGTGCCAGCAGTCCCGGCCTGGACAGGGGTTATGGGGCCAACGTCCTGACTTTC
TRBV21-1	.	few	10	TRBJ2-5	CASSKGGQYF	TGTGCCAGCAGCAAAGGGGGCCAGTACTTC
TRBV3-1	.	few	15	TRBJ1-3	CASSQEGGRGNTIYF	TGTGCCAGCAGCCAAGAGGGGGGAAGAGGAAACACCATATATTTT
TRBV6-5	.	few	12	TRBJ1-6	CASSGQYSPLHF	TGTGCCAGCAGTGGACAGTATTCACCCCTCCACTTT
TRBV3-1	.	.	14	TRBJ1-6	CASSQGQHNSPLHF	TGTGCCAGCAGCCAAGGACAGCATAATTCACCCCTCCACTTT
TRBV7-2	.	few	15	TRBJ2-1	CASSPLAALYNEQFF	TGTGCCAGCAGCCCACTAGCTGCTCTCTACAATGAGCAGTTCTTC
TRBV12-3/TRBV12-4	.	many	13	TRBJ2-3	CASSGSGTDTQYF	TGTGCCAGCAGTGGTAGCGGTACAGATACGCAGTATTTT
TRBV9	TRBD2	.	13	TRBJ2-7	CASSAPGGYEQYF	TGTGCCAGCAGCGCTCCGGGGGGTTACGAGCAGTACTTC
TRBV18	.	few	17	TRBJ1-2	CASSPKIGQNTLYGYTF	TGTGCCAGCTCACCAAAGATTGGCCAAAACACTCTCTATGGCTACACCTTC
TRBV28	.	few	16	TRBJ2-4	CASSPGLEEAKNIQYF	TGTGCCAGCAGCCCGGGCCTAGAGGAGGCCAAAAACATTCAGTACTTC
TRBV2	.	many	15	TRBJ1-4	CASSEPQGLYEKLFF	TGTGCCAGCAGTGAACCCCAGGGACTCTATGAAAAACTGTTTTTT
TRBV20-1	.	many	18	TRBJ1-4	CSATPRRGSNRVGEKLFF	TGCAGTGCTACACCACGCAGGGGATCAAATAGAGTCGGTGAAAAACTGTTTTTT
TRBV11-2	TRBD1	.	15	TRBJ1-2	CASSSNRGRGYGYTF	TGTGCCAGCAGCTCGAACAGGGGGCGCGGGTATGGCTACACCTTC
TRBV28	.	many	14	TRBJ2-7	CASSLSASAYEQYF	TGTGCCAGCAGTTTATCGGCCAGCGCCTACGAGCAGTACTTC
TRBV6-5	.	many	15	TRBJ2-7	CASSYGAGASYEQYF	TGTGCCAGCAGTTACGGGGCGGGGGCCTCCTACGAGCAGTACTTC
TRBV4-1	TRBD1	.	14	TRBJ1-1	CASSPPQGATEAFF	TGCGCCAGCAGCCCCCCCCAGGGGGCCACTGAAGCTTTCTTT
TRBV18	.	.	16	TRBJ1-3	CASSPRPGSSGNTIYF	TGTGCCAGCTCACCACGGCCAGGAAGCTCTGGAAACACCATATATTTT
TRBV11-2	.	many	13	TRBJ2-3	CASSFIGSDTQYF	TGTGCCAGCAGCTTCATAGGGTCAGATACGCAGTATTTT
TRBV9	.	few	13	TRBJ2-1	CASSVPAVSEQFF	TGTGCCAGCAGCGTACCAGCAGTTAGTGAGCAGTTCTTC
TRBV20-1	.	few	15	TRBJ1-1	CSARGAMSWDTEAFF	TGCAGTGCTAGAGGAGCTATGAGTTGGGACACTGAAGCTTTCTTT
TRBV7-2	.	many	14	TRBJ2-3	CASSSYRVPDTQYF	TGTGCCAGCAGCTCCTACAGGGTACCAGATACGCAGTATTTT
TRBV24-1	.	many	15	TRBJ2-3	CATSEPRTGSDTQYF	TGTGCCACCAGTGAACCAAGGACGGGCTCAGATACGCAGTATTTT
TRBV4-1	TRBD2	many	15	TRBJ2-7	CASSQGAGLAYEQYF	TGCGCCAGCAGCCAAGGGGCGGGACTAGCTTACGAGCAGTACTTC
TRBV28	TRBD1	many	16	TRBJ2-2	CASRGAGTGVTGELFF	TGTGCCAGCAGGGGCGCCGGGACAGGGGTCACCGGGGAGCTGTTTTTT
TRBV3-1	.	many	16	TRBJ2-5	CASSQLTTGFQETQYF	TGTGCCAGCAGCCAACTTACTACAGGGTTCCAAGAGACCCAGTACTTC
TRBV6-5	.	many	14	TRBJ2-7	CASSYQRTSYEQYF	TGTGCCAGCAGTTACCAGCGGACCTCCTACGAGCAGTACTTC
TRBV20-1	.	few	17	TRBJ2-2	CSARDVAGSANTGELFF	TGCAGTGCTAGAGATGTGGCGGGCTCGGCGAACACCGGGGAGCTGTTTTTT
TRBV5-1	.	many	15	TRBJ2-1	CASSFGGYTNNEQFF	TGCGCCAGCAGCTTTGGGGGCTACACTAACAATGAGCAGTTCTTC
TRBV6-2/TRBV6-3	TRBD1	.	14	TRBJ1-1	CASSLRRTGSGAFF	TGTGCCAGCAGCTTACGGCGGACAGGCAGCGGAGCTTTCTTT
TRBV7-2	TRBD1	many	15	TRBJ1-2	CASSLTGGNTYGYTF	TGTGCCAGCAGCTTGACAGGGGGAAATACATATGGCTACACCTTC
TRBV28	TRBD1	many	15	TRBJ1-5	CASSSGTGRNQPQHF	TGTGCCAGCAGTTCGGGGACAGGCCGAAATCAGCCCCAGCATTTT
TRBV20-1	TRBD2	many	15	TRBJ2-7	CSARSLAGDAYEQYF	TGCAGTGCTAGAAGTCTAGCGGGGGACGCCTACGAGCAGTACTTC
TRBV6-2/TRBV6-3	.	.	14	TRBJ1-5	CASSYEAGNQPQHF	TGTGCCAGCAGTTACGAGGCAGGGAATCAGCCCCAGCATTTT
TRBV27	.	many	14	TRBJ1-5	CASSLGGIGQPQHF	TGTGCCAGCAGTTTAGGCGGGATCGGGCAGCCCCAGCATTTT
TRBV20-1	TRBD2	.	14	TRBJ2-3	CSASASGGADTQYF	TGCAGTGCTAGTGCGAGCGGGGGGGCCGATACGCAGTATTTT
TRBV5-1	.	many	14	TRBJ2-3	CASRSEASTDTQYF	TGCGCCAGCAGGTCGGAAGCTAGCACAGATACGCAGTATTTT